This T cell receptor (beta chain) was profiled in a study of blood T cell repertoires in COVID-19. Overall study: Whether acute or convalescent, the COVID-19 samples came from the United States, Italy and Spain.

Between the trimmed V and J ends, which lost 6 bases and 0 bases, there was a span of 15 bases. Germline V gene data show CDR1 as MNHEY and CDR2 as SVGAGI. The CDR3 is made up of 15 amino acids. Produced via immunoSEQ multiplex PCR; TCRdb's table is partial and in-frame only. The profile shows over 200,000 clones, about 90% of them singletons. This clonotype originated in a woman aged 50 to 60 with acute or convalescent COVID-19. The rearrangement links TRBV6-5 to TRBJ2-7; D call uncertain. Sequenced: peripheral blood. The CDR3 spells CASRPVAADSYEQYF. In DNA form, the CDR3 reads TGTGCCAGCAGACCAGTAGCCGCCGACTCCTACGAGCAGTACTTC.